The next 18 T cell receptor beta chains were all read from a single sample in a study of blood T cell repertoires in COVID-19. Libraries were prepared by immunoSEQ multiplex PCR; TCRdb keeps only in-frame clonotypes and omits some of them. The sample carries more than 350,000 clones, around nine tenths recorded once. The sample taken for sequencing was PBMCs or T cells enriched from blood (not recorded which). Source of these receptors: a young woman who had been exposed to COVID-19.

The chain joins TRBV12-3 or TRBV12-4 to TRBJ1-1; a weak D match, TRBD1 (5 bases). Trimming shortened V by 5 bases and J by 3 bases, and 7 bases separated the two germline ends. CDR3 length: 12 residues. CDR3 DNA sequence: TGTGCCAGCAGTCAGGGATACACTGAAGCTTTCTTT. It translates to CASSQGYTEAFF.

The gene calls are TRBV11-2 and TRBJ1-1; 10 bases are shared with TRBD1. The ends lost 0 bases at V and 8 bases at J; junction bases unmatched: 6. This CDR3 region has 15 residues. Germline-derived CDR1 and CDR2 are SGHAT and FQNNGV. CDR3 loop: CASSLDFPGQGEAFF. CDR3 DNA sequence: TGTGCCAGCAGCTTAGATTTCCCGGGACAGGGGGAAGCTTTCTTT.

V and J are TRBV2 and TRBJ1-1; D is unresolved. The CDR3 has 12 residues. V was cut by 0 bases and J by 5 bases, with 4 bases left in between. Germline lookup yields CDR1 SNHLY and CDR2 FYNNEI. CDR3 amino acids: CASSEAETEAFF. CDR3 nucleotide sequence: TGTGCCAGCAGTGAAGCTGAGACTGAAGCTTTCTTT.

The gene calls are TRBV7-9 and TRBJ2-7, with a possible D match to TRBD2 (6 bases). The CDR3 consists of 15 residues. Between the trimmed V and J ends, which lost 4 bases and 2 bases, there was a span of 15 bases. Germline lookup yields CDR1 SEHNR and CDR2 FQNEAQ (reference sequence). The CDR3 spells CASSSAGTVPYEQYF. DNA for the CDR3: TGTGCCAGCAGCTCCGCCGGGACTGTACCCTACGAGCAGTACTTC.

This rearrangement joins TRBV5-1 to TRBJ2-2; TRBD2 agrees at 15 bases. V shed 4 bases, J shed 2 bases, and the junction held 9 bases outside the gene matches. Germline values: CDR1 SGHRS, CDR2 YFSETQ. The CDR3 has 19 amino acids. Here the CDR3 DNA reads TGCGCCAGCAGCCCGGGCGGACTAGCGGGAGGGATTAACACCGGGGAGCTGTTTTTT. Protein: CASSPGGLAGGINTGELFF.

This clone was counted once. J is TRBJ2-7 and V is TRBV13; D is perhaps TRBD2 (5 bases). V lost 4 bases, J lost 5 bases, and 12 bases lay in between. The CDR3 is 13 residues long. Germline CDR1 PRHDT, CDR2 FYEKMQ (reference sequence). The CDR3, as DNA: TGTGCCAGCAGCTATGGAGGAATCGACGAGCAGTACTTC. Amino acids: CASSYGGIDEQYF.

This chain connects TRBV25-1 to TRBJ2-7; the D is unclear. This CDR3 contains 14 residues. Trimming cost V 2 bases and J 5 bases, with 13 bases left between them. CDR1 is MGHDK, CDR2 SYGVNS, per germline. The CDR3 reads CASSEGRVFHEQYF. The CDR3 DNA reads TGTGCCAGCAGTGAAGGTAGAGTCTTCCACGAGCAGTACTTC.

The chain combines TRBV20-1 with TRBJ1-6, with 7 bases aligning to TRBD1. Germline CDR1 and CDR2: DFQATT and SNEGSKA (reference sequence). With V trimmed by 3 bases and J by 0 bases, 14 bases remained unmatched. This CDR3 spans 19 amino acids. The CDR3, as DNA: TGCAGTGCTAGTGAGCTCCTACAGGGGAAGGGCTCCTATAATTCACCCCTCCACTTT. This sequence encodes CSASELLQGKGSYNSPLHF.

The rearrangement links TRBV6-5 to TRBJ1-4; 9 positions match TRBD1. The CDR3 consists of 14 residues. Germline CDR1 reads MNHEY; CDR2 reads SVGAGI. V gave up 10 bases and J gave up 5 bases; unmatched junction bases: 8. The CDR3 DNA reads TGTGCCACCACTACTGGGACAGGGAATGAAAAACTGTTTTTT. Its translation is CATTTGTGNEKLFF.

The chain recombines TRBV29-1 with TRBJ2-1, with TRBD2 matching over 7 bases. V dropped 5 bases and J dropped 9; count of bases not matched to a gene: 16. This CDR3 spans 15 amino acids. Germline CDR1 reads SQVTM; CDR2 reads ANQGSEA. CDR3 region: CSVNTLQRGEGEQFF. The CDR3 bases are TGCAGCGTTAACACCCTACAGCGGGGAGAGGGTGAGCAGTTCTTC.

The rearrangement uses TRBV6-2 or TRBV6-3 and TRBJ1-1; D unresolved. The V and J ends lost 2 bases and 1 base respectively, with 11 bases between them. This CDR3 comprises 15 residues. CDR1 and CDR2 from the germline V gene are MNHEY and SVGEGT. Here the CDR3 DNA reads TGTGCCAGCAGTTACGTCGGGATAGGGAACACTGAAGCTTTCTTT. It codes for CASSYVGIGNTEAFF.

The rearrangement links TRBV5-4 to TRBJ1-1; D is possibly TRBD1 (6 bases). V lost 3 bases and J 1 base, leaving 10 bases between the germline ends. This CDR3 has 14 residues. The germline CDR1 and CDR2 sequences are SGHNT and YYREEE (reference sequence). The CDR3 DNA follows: TGTGCCAGCAGCTCAGGGGTGACGAACACTGAAGCTTTCTTT. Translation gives CASSSGVTNTEAFF.

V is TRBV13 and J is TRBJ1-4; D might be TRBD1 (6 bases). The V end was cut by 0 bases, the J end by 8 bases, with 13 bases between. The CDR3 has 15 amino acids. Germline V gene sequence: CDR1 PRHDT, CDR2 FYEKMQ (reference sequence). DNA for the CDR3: TGTGCCAGCAGCTTAGGCCAGGGGATAGGAGAAAAACTGTTTTTT. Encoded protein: CASSLGQGIGEKLFF.

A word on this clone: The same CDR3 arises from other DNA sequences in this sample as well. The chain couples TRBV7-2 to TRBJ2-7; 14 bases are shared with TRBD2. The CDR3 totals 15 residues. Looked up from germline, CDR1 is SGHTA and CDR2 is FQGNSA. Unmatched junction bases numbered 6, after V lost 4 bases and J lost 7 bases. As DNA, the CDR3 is TGTGCCAGCAGCTCGACTAGCGGGAGGGCCGGGGAGCAGTACTTC. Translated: CASSSTSGRAGEQYF.

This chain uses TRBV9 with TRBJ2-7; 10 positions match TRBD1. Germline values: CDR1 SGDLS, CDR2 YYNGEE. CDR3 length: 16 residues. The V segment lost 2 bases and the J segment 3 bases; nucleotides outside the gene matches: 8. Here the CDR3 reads CASSVGQGVEGYEQYF. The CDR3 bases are TGTGCCAGCAGCGTCGGACAGGGGGTAGAGGGCTACGAGCAGTACTTC.

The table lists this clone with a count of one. The CDR3 coding sequence is TGTGCCACCAGTGATCCCCGCAGGGGGATTAAAAATGAGCAGTTCTTC. It is translated as CATSDPRRGIKNEQFF. The chain carries TRBV24-1 and TRBJ2-1, with TRBD1 matching over 7 bases. V dropped 3 bases and J dropped 7; count of bases not matched to a gene: 11. Germline values: CDR1 KGHDR, CDR2 SFDVKD. This CDR3 is 16 amino acids long.

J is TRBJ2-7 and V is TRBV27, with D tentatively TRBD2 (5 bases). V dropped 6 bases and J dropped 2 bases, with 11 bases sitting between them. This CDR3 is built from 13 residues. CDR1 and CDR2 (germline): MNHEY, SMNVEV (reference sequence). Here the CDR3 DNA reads TGTGCCAGCAGGCCTTCGGGGACCTACGAGCAGTACTTC. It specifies CASRPSGTYEQYF.

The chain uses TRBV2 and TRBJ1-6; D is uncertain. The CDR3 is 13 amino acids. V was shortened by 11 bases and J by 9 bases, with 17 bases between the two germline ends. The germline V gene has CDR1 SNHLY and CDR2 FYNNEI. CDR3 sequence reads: CACSREIGSPLHF. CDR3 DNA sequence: TGTGCCTGCTCCCGGGAGATAGGTTCACCCCTCCACTTT.